This TCR beta chain comes out of a study of monozygotic twins with inflammatory bowel disease. Study-wide results and limits: No difference in repertoire similarity was seen between concordant and discordant twins, possibly because power was limited. No one strong IBD-associated signal or clonotype was supported.

Per germline, CDR1 MGHRA and CDR2 YSYEKL. The CDR3 is made up of 15 amino acids. For this clonotype: The antigen is not known.

Each sample had eight separate cDNA synthesis reactions. Via template switching, UMIs carrying a 6-nucleotide sample barcode were introduced. TCRdb derives one entry per CDR3 protein from the 5' RACE reads, leaving out DNA. The sample data list 300,000 to 400,000 distinct CDR3 sequences. The chain carries TRBV4-1 and TRBJ2-3. The receptor was isolated from a human donor with ulcerative colitis or Crohn's disease, or a healthy co-twin of an affected twin (not recorded which). Material: blood. The CDR3 protein is CASSQEGLPTDTQYF.